These 10 T cell receptor beta chains originate from one sample sequenced in a study of blood T cell repertoires in COVID-19. This table comes from immunoSEQ multiplex PCR, and its TCRdb copy is limited to in-frame clones, with some not included. The top ten clones hold about 6.1% of a sample with hundreds of thousands of clones, 87% of them seen once. The sequenced material came from PBMCs or T cells enriched from blood (not recorded which). These receptors all stem from a woman between 40 and 55 years old who had recovered from COVID-19.

The chain is built from TRBV7-2 and TRBJ1-5, with D tentatively TRBD1 (5 bases). The CDR3 loop spans 13 amino acids. Germline values: CDR1 SGHTA, CDR2 FQGNSA. With 3 bases removed from V and 7 bases from J, the gap between germline ends came to 10 bases. CDR3 sequence reads: CASSFGGLQPQHF. DNA for the CDR3: TGTGCCAGCAGCTTTGGGGGACTCCAGCCCCAGCATTTT.

V is TRBV5-3 and J is TRBJ1-6, with a possible D match to TRBD1 (5 bases). Being an ORF, TRBV5-3 has a function that is uncertain. The length of the CDR3 is 15 residues. Trimming pared 4 bases from V and 8 bases from J, leaving 16 bases between. The CDR3, as DNA: TGTGCCAGAAGCGGCAGGGAATTTTTGGATTCACCCCTCCACTTT. Its protein product is CARSGREFLDSPLHF.

The V call is TRBV6-5, the J call TRBJ2-7; 7 bases are a match to TRBD1. V lost 5 bases, J lost 2 bases, and 6 bases stayed unmatched. The V gene's germline CDR1 is MNHEY and CDR2 SVGAGI. This CDR3 spans 14 amino acids. CDR3: CASSTPGTAYEQYF. CDR3 nucleotide sequence: TGTGCCAGCAGTACCCCCGGGACAGCCTACGAGCAGTACTTC.

The chain employs TRBV6-6 and TRBJ2-7; D remains unclear. The CDR3 contains 14 residues. Germline V gives CDR1 MNHNY, CDR2 SVGAGI (reference sequence). The ends were cut back, 2 bases at V and 2 bases at J, with 10 bases in the middle. CDR3 DNA: TGTGCCAGCAGTTACGGGCCAGCTACCTACGAGCAGTACTTC. Its translation is CASSYGPATYEQYF.

The J gene is TRBJ1-4, the V gene TRBV19; a weak D match, TRBD1 (5 bases). The germline CDR1 and CDR2 sequences are LNHDA and SQIVND (reference sequence). The V gene lost 6 bases and the J gene lost 1 base, with 21 bases spanning the gap. CDR3 size: 18 residues. CDR3 DNA: TGTGCCAGTAGAACTCCGGCAGGCCGGGGGAGAACTAATGAAAAACTGTTTTTT. This encodes CASRTPAGRGRTNEKLFF.

CDR3 amino acids: CASSKPGLAGGWGEQFF. The CDR3 DNA follows: TGCGCCAGCAGCAAACCGGGACTAGCGGGAGGATGGGGGGAGCAGTTCTTC. This chain connects TRBV5-1 to TRBJ2-1; 15 nucleotides agree with TRBD2. The ends lost 4 bases at V and 10 bases at J; junction bases unmatched: 12. Germline V gene sequence: CDR1 SGHRS, CDR2 YFSETQ. This CDR3 contains 17 residues.

The chain combines TRBV7-8 with TRBJ1-5; TRBD1 aligns across 8 bases. With V trimmed by 4 bases and J by 4 bases, 6 bases remained unmatched. This CDR3 has 15 amino acids. From germline, CDR1 is SGHVS and CDR2 FQNEAQ. The CDR3 sequence is CASSSGTGLNQPQHF. As DNA, the CDR3 is TGTGCCAGCAGCTCCGGGACAGGATTAAATCAGCCCCAGCATTTT.

The chain is built from TRBV25-1 and TRBJ2-7; D uncertain. The CDR3 extends over 12 amino acids. CDR1 MGHDK and CDR2 SYGVNS come from the germline V gene. The V gene lost 5 bases and the J gene lost 2 bases, with 7 bases spanning the gap. The CDR3 sequence is CASSSVPYEQYF. The CDR3 DNA reads as TGTGCCAGCAGTTCTGTCCCCTACGAGCAGTACTTC.

This chain uses TRBV23-1 with TRBJ2-7; 7 bases line up with TRBD2. TRBV23-1 is identified as an open reading frame with a role that is uncertain. Losses at the gene ends were 3 bases for V and 1 base for J; bases not matched to a gene: 3. The CDR3 has 14 residues. CDR3 loop: CASSQGLPSYEQYF. The CDR3 region has the DNA TGCGCCAGCAGTCAGGGACTACCTTCCTACGAGCAGTACTTC.

Only a few counts were recorded for this clone. The gene calls are TRBV19 and TRBJ2-2; TRBD1 is a possible D gene (5 bases). This CDR3 comprises 14 residues. CDR1 is LNHDA, CDR2 SQIVND, per germline (reference sequence). V was clipped by 1 base and J by 8 bases, with 11 bases between them. The CDR3 DNA reads as TGTGCCAGTAGTATAGGGGGCGGTCGTGGGGAGCTGTTTTTT. It codes for CASSIGGGRGELFF.